This passage covers 9 T cell receptor beta chains from one sample sequenced in a study of chemoradiotherapy in HPV16-positive cancers. TCRdb keeps only in-frame clones here, not all; method: immunoSEQ multiplex PCR. Of approximately 14,000 clones in the sample, 88% were seen once. Sequences were derived from blood, sampled from a patient who underwent chemoradiotherapy. The receptor set was obtained from a human donor with HPV-associated anogenital cancer.

The V and J genes are TRBV9 and TRBJ2-7, with 7 bases identical to TRBD2. This CDR3 comprises 14 residues. The V segment lost 2 bases and the J segment 2 bases; nucleotides outside the gene matches: 4. The germline V gene has CDR1 SGDLS and CDR2 YYNGEE. In DNA form, the CDR3 reads TGTGCCAGCAGCGTCACAACTAGCGCCTACGAGCAGTACTTC. Encoded protein: CASSVTTSAYEQYF.

This clone was counted a single time. This rearrangement joins TRBV19 to TRBJ2-3; D gene uncertain. The CDR3 is 17 residues long. CDR1 LNHDA and CDR2 SQIVND come from the germline V gene (reference sequence). Trimming pared 3 bases from V and 2 bases from J, leaving 18 bases between. The CDR3 nucleotides are TGTGCCAGTAGTATGCATGGCGGCTACTCGGACACAGATACGCAGTATTTT. Its protein is CASSMHGGYSDTDTQYF.

The chain combines TRBV7-2 with TRBJ1-2; D not certain. With 5 bases removed from V and 8 bases from J, the gap between germline ends came to 9 bases. The CDR3 has 11 amino acids. CDR1 and CDR2 from the germline V gene are SGHTA and FQGNSA. The CDR3 nucleotides are TGTGCCAGCAGCCAAGATGGGGGCTACACCTTC. Protein: CASSQDGGYTF.

The V and J genes are TRBV4-1 and TRBJ2-4; possible D gene TRBD2, 6 bases. Germline loops: CDR1 MGHRA, CDR2 YSYEKL. The CDR3 has 15 residues. The V end lost 3 bases, the J end lost 1 base, and 10 bases lay between the germline ends. CDR3 in amino acids: CASSQDRGAKNIQYF. The CDR3 nucleotides are TGCGCCAGCAGCCAGGACCGGGGGGCCAAAAACATTCAGTACTTC.

This clone has just a few counts. The chain links TRBV27 to TRBJ2-3; D is unresolved. Germline V gives CDR1 MNHEY, CDR2 SMNVEV (reference sequence). The CDR3 length is 18 residues. V shed 5 bases and J shed 4 bases, with 25 bases lying between them. CDR3 sequence reads: CASSPTLVVGYSPDTQYF. The CDR3 coding sequence is TGTGCCAGCAGTCCGACTTTGGTGGTGGGTTACTCCCCAGATACGCAGTATTTT.

The DNA for the CDR3 is TGTGCCAGCAGCTTGCAGGCGACAACCCAAGAGACCCAGTACTTC. The encoded protein is CASSLQATTQETQYF. This chain links TRBV5-6 with TRBJ2-5; D uncertain. This CDR3 contains 15 residues. Germline CDR1 SGHDT, CDR2 YYEEEE. V lost 1 base, J lost 1 base, and 11 bases lay in between.

The chain recombines TRBV29-1 with TRBJ1-1; D unresolved. V was pared by 3 bases and J by 5 bases, with 13 bases between. In germline, CDR1 is SQVTM, CDR2 ANQGSEA. The CDR3 is made up of 13 amino acids. CDR3 bases: TGCAGCGTTGATACGGACGGGAGTACTGAAGCTTTCTTT. This encodes CSVDTDGSTEAFF. Full variable domain (remainder filled in from reference TRBV29-1 and TRBJ1-1): SAVISQKPSRDICQRGTSLTIQCQVDSQVTMMFWYRQQPGQSLTLIATANQGSEATYESGFVIDKFPISRPNLTFSTLTVSNMSPEDSSIYLCSVDTDGSTEAFFGQGTRLTVV.

The chain combines TRBV11-3 with TRBJ2-6; D is undetermined. Trimming took off 4 bases at V and 0 bases at J, with 7 bases between the two ends. The CDR3 runs to 15 residues. CDR1 is SGHNT and CDR2 is YENEEA in the germline V gene. This CDR3 is CASSSDGSGANVLTF. The CDR3 bases are TGTGCCAGCAGCTCCGACGGCTCTGGGGCCAACGTCCTGACTTTC.

This chain joins TRBV30 and TRBJ1-1; 8 nucleotides match TRBD1. V dropped 8 bases and J dropped 1; count of bases not matched to a gene: 6. CDR3 length equals 13 residues. The germline V gene encodes CDR1 GTSNPN and CDR2 SVGIG (reference sequence). This chain's CDR3 is CAGQGTRNTEAFF. CDR3 nucleotides: TGTGCCGGACAGGGTACGAGGAACACTGAAGCTTTCTTT.